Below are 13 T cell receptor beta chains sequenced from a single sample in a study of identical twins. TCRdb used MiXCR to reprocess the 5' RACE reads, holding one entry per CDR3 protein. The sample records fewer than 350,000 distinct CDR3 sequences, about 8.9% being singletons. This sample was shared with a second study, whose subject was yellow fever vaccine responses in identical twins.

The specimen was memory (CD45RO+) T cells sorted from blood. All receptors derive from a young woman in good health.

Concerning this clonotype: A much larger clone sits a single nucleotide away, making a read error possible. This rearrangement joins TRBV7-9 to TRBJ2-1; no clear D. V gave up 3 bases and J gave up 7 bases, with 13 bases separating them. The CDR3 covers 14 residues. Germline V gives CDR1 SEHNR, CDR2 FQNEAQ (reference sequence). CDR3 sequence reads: CASSFAQIGNEQFF. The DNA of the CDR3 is TGTGCCAGCAGCTTTGCGCAGATTGGAAATGAGCAGTTCTTC.

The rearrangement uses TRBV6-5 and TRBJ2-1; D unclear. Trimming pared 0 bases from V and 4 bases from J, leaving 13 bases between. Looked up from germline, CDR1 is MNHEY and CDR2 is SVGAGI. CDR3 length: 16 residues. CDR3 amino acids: CASSYSSQAAYNEQFF. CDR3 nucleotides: TGTGCCAGCAGTTACTCGAGTCAGGCGGCGTACAATGAGCAGTTCTTC.

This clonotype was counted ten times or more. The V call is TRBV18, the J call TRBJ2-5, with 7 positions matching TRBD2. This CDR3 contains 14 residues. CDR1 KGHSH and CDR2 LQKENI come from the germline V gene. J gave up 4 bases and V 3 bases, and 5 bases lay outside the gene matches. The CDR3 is CASSPGSGGETQYF. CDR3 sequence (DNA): TGTGCCAGCTCACCCGGTTCGGGGGGAGAGACCCAGTACTTC.

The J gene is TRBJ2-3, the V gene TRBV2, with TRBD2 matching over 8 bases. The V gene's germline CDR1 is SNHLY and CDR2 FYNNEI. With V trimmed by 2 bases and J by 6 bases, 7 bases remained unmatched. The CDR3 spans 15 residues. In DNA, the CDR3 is TGTGCCAGCAGTGAATCGGCGGGGGGTCCTGATACGCAGTATTTT. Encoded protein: CASSESAGGPDTQYF.

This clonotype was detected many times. The CDR3 region has the DNA TGTGCCAGCAGCTCGGCGGCGAGGGGCAACACTGAAGCTTTCTTT. Translation: CASSSAARGNTEAFF. The chain couples TRBV7-2 to TRBJ1-1, with D tentatively TRBD1 (5 bases). Trimming stripped 4 bases from V and 2 bases from J, with 14 bases between. The CDR3 is 15 residues long. The germline V gene encodes CDR1 SGHTA and CDR2 FQGNSA.

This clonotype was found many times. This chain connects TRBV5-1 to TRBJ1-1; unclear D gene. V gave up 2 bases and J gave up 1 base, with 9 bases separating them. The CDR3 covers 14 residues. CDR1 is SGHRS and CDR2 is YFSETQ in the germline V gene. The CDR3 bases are TGCGCCAGCAGCTTAGCGGTCCAGAACACTGAAGCTTTCTTT. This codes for CASSLAVQNTEAFF.

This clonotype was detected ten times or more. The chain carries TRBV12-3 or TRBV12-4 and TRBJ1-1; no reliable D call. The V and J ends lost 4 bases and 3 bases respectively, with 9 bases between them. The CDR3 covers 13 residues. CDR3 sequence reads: CASSYGRDTEAFF. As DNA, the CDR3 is TGTGCCAGCAGTTATGGTCGGGACACTGAAGCTTTCTTT.

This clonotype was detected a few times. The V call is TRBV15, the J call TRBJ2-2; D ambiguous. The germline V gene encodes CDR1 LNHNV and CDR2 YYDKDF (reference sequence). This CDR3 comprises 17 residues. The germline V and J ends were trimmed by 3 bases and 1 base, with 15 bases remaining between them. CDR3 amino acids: CATSRVPWLGNTGELFF. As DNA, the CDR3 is TGTGCCACCAGCAGGGTCCCTTGGCTCGGGAACACCGGGGAGCTGTTTTTT. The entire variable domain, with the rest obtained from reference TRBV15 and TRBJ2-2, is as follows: DAMVIQNPRYQVTQFGKPVTLSCSQTLNHNVMYWYQQKSSQAPKLLFHYYDKDFNNEADTPDNFQSRRPNTSFCFLDIRSPGLGDTAMYLCATSRVPWLGNTGELFFGEGSRLTVL.

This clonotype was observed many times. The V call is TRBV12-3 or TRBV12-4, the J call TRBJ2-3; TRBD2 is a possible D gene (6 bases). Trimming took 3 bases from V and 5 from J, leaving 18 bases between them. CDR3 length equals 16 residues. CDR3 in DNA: TGTGCCAGCAGTTTCGCCTTGGGGGGTTGGGGAGATACGCAGTATTTT. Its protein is CASSFALGGWGDTQYF.

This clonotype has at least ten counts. The CDR3: CSAREGGRDTEAFF. DNA for the CDR3: TGCAGTGCTAGAGAAGGAGGGAGGGACACTGAAGCTTTCTTT. The gene calls are TRBV20-1 and TRBJ1-1; D gene ambiguous. Germline assignment: CDR1 DFQATT and CDR2 SNEGSKA (reference sequence). The CDR3 consists of 14 residues. V lost 0 bases to trimming and J lost 3 bases, with 11 bases between them.

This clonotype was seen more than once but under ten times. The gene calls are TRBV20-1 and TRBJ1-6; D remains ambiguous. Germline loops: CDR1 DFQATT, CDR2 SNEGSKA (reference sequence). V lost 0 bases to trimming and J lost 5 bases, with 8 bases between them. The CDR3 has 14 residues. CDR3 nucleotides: TGCAGTGCTAGAGAGAACATCCATAATTCACCCCTCCACTTT. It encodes CSARENIHNSPLHF.

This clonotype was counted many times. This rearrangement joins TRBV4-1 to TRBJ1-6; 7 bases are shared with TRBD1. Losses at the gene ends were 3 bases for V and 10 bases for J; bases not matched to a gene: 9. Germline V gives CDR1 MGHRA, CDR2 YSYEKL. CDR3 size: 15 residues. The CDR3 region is CASSQVFLGGSPLHF. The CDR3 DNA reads TGCGCCAGCAGCCAGGTGTTCCTAGGGGGCTCACCCCTCCACTTT.

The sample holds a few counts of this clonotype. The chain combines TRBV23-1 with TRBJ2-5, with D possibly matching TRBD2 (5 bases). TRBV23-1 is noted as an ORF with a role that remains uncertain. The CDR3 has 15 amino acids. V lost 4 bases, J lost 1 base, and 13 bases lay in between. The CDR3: CASSLFGSGQETQYF. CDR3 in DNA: TGCGCCAGCAGTCTATTTGGGAGCGGCCAAGAGACCCAGTACTTC.